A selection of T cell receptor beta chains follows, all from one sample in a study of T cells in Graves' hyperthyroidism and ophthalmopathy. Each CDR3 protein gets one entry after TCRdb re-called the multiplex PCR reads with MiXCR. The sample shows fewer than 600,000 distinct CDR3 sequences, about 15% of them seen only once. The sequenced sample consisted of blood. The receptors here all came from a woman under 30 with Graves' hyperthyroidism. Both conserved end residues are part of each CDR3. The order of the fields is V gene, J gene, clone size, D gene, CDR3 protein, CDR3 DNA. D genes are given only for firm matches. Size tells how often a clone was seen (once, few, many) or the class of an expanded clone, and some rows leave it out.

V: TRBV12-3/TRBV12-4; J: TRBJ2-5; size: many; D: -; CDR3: CASGGLETQYF; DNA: TGTGCCAGCGGCGGTTTGGAGACCCAGTACTTC
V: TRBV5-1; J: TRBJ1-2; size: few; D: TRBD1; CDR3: CASSSTPPRQGLRYGYTF; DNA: TGCGCCAGCAGCTCTACCCCACCTCGACAGGGTCTGAGGTATGGCTACACCTTC
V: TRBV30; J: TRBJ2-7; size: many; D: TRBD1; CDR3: CAWRRPGQGWEHEQYF; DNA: TGTGCCTGGAGAAGACCCGGACAGGGGTGGGAACACGAGCAGTACTTC
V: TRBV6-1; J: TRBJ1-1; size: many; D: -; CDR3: CASKVQENTEAFF; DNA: TGTGCCAGCAAGGTACAGGAGAACACTGAAGCTTTCTTT
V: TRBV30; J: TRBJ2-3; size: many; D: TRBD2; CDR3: CAWRVAGTGTDTQYF; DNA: TGTGCCTGGAGGGTAGCGGGAACTGGTACAGATACGCAGTATTTT
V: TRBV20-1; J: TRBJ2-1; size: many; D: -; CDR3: CSASDQGGNYNEQFF; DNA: TGCAGTGCTTCCGACCAGGGTGGCAACTACAATGAGCAGTTCTTC
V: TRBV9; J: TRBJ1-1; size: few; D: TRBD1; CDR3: CASSDSPRDSFQGEAFF; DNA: TGTGCCAGCAGCGATAGCCCCCGGGACAGCTTTCAGGGTGAAGCTTTCTTT
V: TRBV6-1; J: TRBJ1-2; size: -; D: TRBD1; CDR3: CASREGTGGYYGYTF; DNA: TGTGCCAGCAGGGAAGGGACAGGGGGATACTATGGCTACACCTTC
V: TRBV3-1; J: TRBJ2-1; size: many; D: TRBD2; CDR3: CASSPLGGRSYNEQFF; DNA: TGTGCCAGCAGCCCCCTGGGCGGGAGGAGCTACAATGAGCAGTTCTTC
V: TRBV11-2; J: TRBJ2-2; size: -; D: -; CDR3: CATKGRVSQNTGELFF; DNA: TGTGCCACCAAGGGGCGGGTCTCGCAGAACACCGGGGAGCTGTTTTTT
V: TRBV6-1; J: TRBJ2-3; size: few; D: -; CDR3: CASSGAGADTQYF; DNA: TGTGCCAGCAGTGGGGCGGGCGCAGATACGCAGTATTTT
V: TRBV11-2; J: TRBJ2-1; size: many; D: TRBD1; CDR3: CASSFRQGNEQFF; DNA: TGTGCCAGCAGCTTCCGACAGGGGAATGAGCAGTTCTTC
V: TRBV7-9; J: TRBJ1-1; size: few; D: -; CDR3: CASSSMDTEAFF; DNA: TGTGCCAGCAGCTCCATGGACACTGAAGCTTTCTTT
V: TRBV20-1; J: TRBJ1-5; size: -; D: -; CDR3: CSARDRGGGQPQHF; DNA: TGCAGTGCTAGAGATCGGGGGGGTGGTCAGCCCCAGCATTTT
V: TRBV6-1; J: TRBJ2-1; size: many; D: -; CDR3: CASGAIGTPVNNEQFF; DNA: TGTGCCAGCGGTGCCATCGGGACCCCCGTGAACAATGAGCAGTTCTTC
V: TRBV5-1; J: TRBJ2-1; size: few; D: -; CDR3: CASSLKTSSYNEQFF; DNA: TGCGCCAGCAGCTTGAAGACTAGCTCCTACAATGAGCAGTTCTTC
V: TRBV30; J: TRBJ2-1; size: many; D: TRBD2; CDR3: CAWSVLSGSFHEQFF; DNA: TGTGCCTGGAGTGTACTCAGCGGGAGTTTCCATGAGCAGTTCTTC
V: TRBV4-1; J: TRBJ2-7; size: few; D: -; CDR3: CASSQEGSRSYEQYF; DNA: TGCGCCAGCAGCCAAGAGGGGAGTCGCTCCTACGAGCAGTACTTC
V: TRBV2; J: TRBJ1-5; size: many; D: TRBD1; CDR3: CASSGGQGNQPQHF; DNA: TGTGCCAGCAGTGGGGGACAGGGGAATCAGCCCCAGCATTTT
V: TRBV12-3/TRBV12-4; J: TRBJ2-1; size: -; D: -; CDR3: CASSLSGGTGGNEQFF; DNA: TGTGCCAGCAGTTTATCAGGGGGAACCGGGGGCAATGAGCAGTTCTTC
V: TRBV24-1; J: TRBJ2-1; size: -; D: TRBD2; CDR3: CATSGGTSAYNEQFF; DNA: TGTGCCACCAGTGGCGGGACTAGCGCCTACAATGAGCAGTTCTTC
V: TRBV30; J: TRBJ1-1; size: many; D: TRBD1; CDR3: CAWSVGQGRTEAFF; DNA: TGTGCCTGGAGTGTAGGACAGGGGAGGACTGAAGCTTTCTTT
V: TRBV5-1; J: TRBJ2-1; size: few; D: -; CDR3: CATRVADYNEQFF; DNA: TGCGCCACCAGAGTAGCGGATTACAATGAGCAGTTCTTC
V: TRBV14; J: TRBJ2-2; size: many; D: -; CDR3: CASSHLGVGVDTGELFF; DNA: TGTGCCAGCAGCCATCTTGGTGTGGGAGTCGACACCGGGGAGCTGTTTTTT